Presented here are 32 T cell receptor beta chains from one specimen sequenced in a study of T cell responses to AZD1222 COVID-19 vaccine. Sequenced by immunoSEQ multiplex PCR; TCRdb stores in-frame clones only, minus some. The data contain 150,000 to 200,000 clones, 85% to 95% of them singletons. The sample here was peripheral blood, taken 28 days after the second AZD1222 dose. These receptors came from an adult who received the AZD1222 COVID-19 vaccine.

The chain joins TRBV4-3 to TRBJ1-2; a possible D gene is TRBD1 (6 bases). CDR1 is LGHNA, CDR2 YSLEER, per germline. CDR3 length: 14 residues. V was shortened by 4 bases and J by 8 bases, with 17 bases between the two germline ends. In DNA, the CDR3 is TGCGCCAGCAGCCCCGTGCTAGGGGGGCGAGGCTACACCTTC. This codes for CASSPVLGGRGYTF.

J is TRBJ1-1 and V is TRBV5-6; 7 bases are a match to TRBD1. The germline V gene has CDR1 SGHDT and CDR2 YYEEEE. The CDR3 is 16 amino acids. The ends lost 4 bases at V and 2 bases at J; junction bases unmatched: 11. CDR3 protein: CASSPVEGTVNTEAFF. The CDR3 nucleotides are TGTGCCAGCAGCCCGGTGGAAGGGACAGTCAACACTGAAGCTTTCTTT.

The rearrangement links TRBV27 to TRBJ2-7, with 7 bases fitting TRBD1. Trimming removed 5 bases from V and 2 bases from J; junction bases left unmatched: 6. CDR3 length: 14 amino acids. CDR1 and CDR2 from the germline V gene are MNHEY and SMNVEV (reference sequence). The CDR3 DNA sequence: TGTGCCAGCAGTCCCACCGACAGGGCCTACGAGCAGTACTTC. It is translated as CASSPTDRAYEQYF.

The chain has TRBV2 and TRBJ2-1; TRBD2 matches at 11 bases. With V trimmed by 4 bases and J by 6 bases, 8 bases remained unmatched. The CDR3 runs to 16 residues. The germline V gene encodes CDR1 SNHLY and CDR2 FYNNEI. The CDR3 loop reads CASSVSLAGAVNEQFF. The CDR3 DNA sequence: TGTGCCAGCAGTGTCTCACTAGCGGGAGCGGTCAATGAGCAGTTCTTC.

This clone came up once. In nucleotides, the CDR3 is TGTGCCAGCAGCTCCGGAAGGGGAGCCCTTAATGAAAAACTGTTTTTT. Translation gives CASSSGRGALNEKLFF. This chain joins TRBV7-9 and TRBJ1-4, with D possibly TRBD1 on 5 matching bases. The germline V gene encodes CDR1 SEHNR and CDR2 FQNEAQ (reference sequence). The CDR3 consists of 16 residues. The germline V and J ends were trimmed by 4 bases and 4 bases, with 16 bases remaining between them.

The chain carries TRBV3-1 (or the pseudogene TRBV3-2) and TRBJ1-2, with D perhaps matching TRBD1 (5 bases). V dropped 3 bases and J dropped 7 bases, with 9 bases sitting between them. CDR1 and CDR2 from the germline V gene are LGHDT and YNNKEL (reference sequence). There are 12 residues in the CDR3. The CDR3 is CASSHGASGYTF. The DNA of the CDR3 is TGTGCCAGCAGCCACGGGGCTAGTGGCTACACCTTC.

The chain has TRBV5-8 and TRBJ2-7; either TRBD1 or TRBD2 may supply D (5 bases each). V was trimmed by 7 bases and J by 1 base, leaving 9 bases between them. The CDR3 covers 12 residues. In germline, CDR1 is SGHTS, CDR2 YDEGEE. CDR3 DNA sequence: TGTGCCAGCCGGGGCGGTTCCTACGAGCAGTACTTC. This sequence encodes CASRGGSYEQYF.

The chain combines TRBV6-5 with TRBJ2-5; TRBD1 might be the D (7 bases). V gave up 0 bases and J gave up 7 bases, with 18 bases separating them. The CDR3 is 16 residues long. CDR1 MNHEY and CDR2 SVGAGI come from the germline V gene. CDR3 sequence (DNA): TGTGCCAGCAGTTACTCCCTTCCTCGACAGGGAGGGACCCAGTACTTC. Protein sequence: CASSYSLPRQGGTQYF.

The chain recombines TRBV6-1 with TRBJ2-2; D gene ambiguous. CDR1 and CDR2 (germline): MNHNS, SASEGT. The CDR3 is 12 amino acids. Trimming pared 3 bases from V and 6 bases from J, leaving 5 bases between. This CDR3 reads CASSEVAGELFF. In DNA, the CDR3 is TGTGCCAGCAGTGAGGTAGCCGGGGAGCTGTTTTTT.

For the CDR3, the DNA is TGTGCCAGCAGCCAAGGCACTAGAGGGGCCCACGAGCAGTACTTC. This encodes CASSQGTRGAHEQYF. V usage is TRBV4-2 and J usage is TRBJ2-7; either TRBD1 or TRBD2 may fit D (5 bases each). V shed 1 base and J shed 5 bases, with 15 bases lying between them. CDR1 LGHNA and CDR2 YNFKEQ come from the germline V gene. CDR3 size: 15 residues.

The rearrangement links TRBV4-1 to TRBJ2-1; D is perhaps TRBD2 (5 bases). Germline CDR1 is MGHRA and CDR2 is YSYEKL. With 1 base removed from V and 3 bases from J, the gap between germline ends came to 16 bases. This CDR3 has 17 residues. CDR3 protein: CASSQGGGRTLYNEQFF. Here the CDR3 DNA reads TGCGCCAGCAGCCAAGGCGGCGGACGGACTCTCTACAATGAGCAGTTCTTC.

A single count supports this clone. The chain is built from TRBV6-5 and TRBJ2-7; 10 bases are shared with TRBD2. The CDR3 has 15 amino acids. After removal of 6 bases from V and 4 bases from J, the junction contained 9 bases not matched to a gene. Looked up from germline, CDR1 is MNHEY and CDR2 is SVGAGI. For the CDR3, the DNA is TGTGCCAGCAGCGATCCGGGACTAGCGATATACGAGCAGTACTTC. Translating gives CASSDPGLAIYEQYF.

V usage is TRBV3-1 (or the pseudogene TRBV3-2) and J usage is TRBJ2-5; 10 bases match TRBD1. Germline loops: CDR1 LGHDT, CDR2 YNNKEL (reference sequence). J gave up 5 bases and V 1 base, and 10 bases lay outside the gene matches. The CDR3 loop spans 17 amino acids. The CDR3 region has the DNA TGTGCCAGCAGCCAAGGAGTCTCGGGGACAGGGGCTGAGACCCAGTACTTC. Residues: CASSQGVSGTGAETQYF.

The rearrangement joins TRBV19 to TRBJ2-3; no reliable D call. The germline V gene has CDR1 LNHDA and CDR2 SQIVND (reference sequence). The V end lost 7 bases, the J end lost 0 bases, and 14 bases lay between the germline ends. The CDR3 extends over 15 amino acids. The CDR3 bases are TGTGCCAGTATCGCGTCCCCGGTCAGCACAGATACGCAGTATTTT. It yields the protein CASIASPVSTDTQYF.

The chain uses TRBV7-9 and TRBJ1-5, with unresolved D. The germline V and J ends were trimmed by 5 bases and 4 bases, with 6 bases remaining between them. Germline CDR1 SEHNR, CDR2 FQNEAQ (reference sequence). The CDR3 has 12 residues. The CDR3 loop is CASSTDNQPQHF. CDR3 DNA sequence: TGTGCCAGCAGCACAGATAATCAGCCCCAGCATTTT.

J is TRBJ1-2 and V is TRBV7-3; possibly TRBD1 for D (6 bases). There are 14 residues in the CDR3. The V gene lost 1 base and the J gene lost 8 bases, with 14 bases spanning the gap. CDR1 is SGHTA and CDR2 is FQGTGA in the germline V gene. CDR3 nucleotide sequence: TGTGCCAGCAGCTTAAATGACGCCGGACAGGGCTACACCTTC. Encoded protein: CASSLNDAGQGYTF.

In DNA, the CDR3 is TGTGCCAGCTCAAGACAGGGGGCGCATGGCTACACCTTC. Protein sequence: CASSRQGAHGYTF. This chain uses TRBV18 with TRBJ1-2, with 10 bases matching TRBD1. Germline assignment: CDR1 KGHSH and CDR2 LQKENI. This CDR3 has 13 residues. V lost 5 bases, J lost 6 bases, and 3 bases stayed unmatched.

The count of this clone is one. The chain combines TRBV6-4 with TRBJ2-1; no clear D gene. V was cut by 2 bases and J by 0 bases, with 20 bases left in between. Germline CDR1 reads MRHNA; CDR2 reads SNTAGT. This CDR3 has 19 residues. The CDR3 reads CASSDPLDAVRTSYNEQFF. The CDR3 nucleotides are TGTGCCAGCAGTGACCCCCTAGATGCTGTAAGGACCTCCTACAATGAGCAGTTCTTC.

The V and J genes are TRBV5-1 and TRBJ1-1; D not certain. CDR3 length equals 16 residues. Per germline, CDR1 SGHRS and CDR2 YFSETQ. Trimming took off 6 bases at V and 0 bases at J, with 18 bases between the two ends. CDR3 in amino acids: CASTPGMGSMNTEAFF. CDR3 in DNA: TGCGCCAGCACCCCCGGCATGGGATCGATGAACACTGAAGCTTTCTTT.

V gene TRBV10-2 combines with J gene TRBJ2-1; the D is unclear. Germline V gene sequence: CDR1 WSHSY, CDR2 SAAADI. V lost 6 bases to trimming and J lost 11 bases, with 11 bases between them. This CDR3 contains 11 residues. The DNA for the CDR3 is TGCGCCAGCAGCTCCGGACGAAAGCAGTTCTTC. Its translation: CASSSGRKQFF.

This rearrangement joins TRBV5-5 to TRBJ2-5; a weak D match, TRBD2 (7 bases). The V gene's germline CDR1 is SGHKS and CDR2 YYEKEE (reference sequence). Trimming removed 4 bases from V and 2 bases from J, with 12 bases in between. The CDR3 is 14 amino acids. CDR3 loop: CASSLGGAQETQYF. The DNA of the CDR3 is TGTGCCAGCAGCCTTGGGGGGGCACAAGAGACCCAGTACTTC.

The V gene is TRBV11-3, the J gene TRBJ2-3; D unresolved. The CDR3 is 13 residues long. Trimming stripped 1 base from V and 4 bases from J, with 6 bases between. Germline V lookup: CDR1 SGHNT, CDR2 YENEEA. CDR3 sequence (DNA): TGTGCCAGCAGCTTAGGTCAATCAGATACGCAGTATTTT. This gives the protein CASSLGQSDTQYF.

The V call is TRBV4-3, the J call TRBJ1-2, with D tentatively TRBD1 (6 bases). Germline lookup yields CDR1 LGHNA and CDR2 YSLEER. Trimming cost V 1 base and J 0 bases, with 9 bases left between them. The CDR3 spans 15 residues. The CDR3 spells CASSQGAGANYGYTF. CDR3 bases: TGCGCCAGCAGCCAAGGGGCAGGGGCTAACTATGGCTACACCTTC.

This chain joins TRBV6-2 or TRBV6-3 and TRBJ1-5, with unresolved D. Germline V gene lookup returns CDR1 MNHEY and CDR2 SVGEGT. Trimming left V 6 bases short and J 5 bases short, with 20 bases between. This CDR3 has 16 residues. In nucleotides, the CDR3 is TGTGCCAGCAGGCCTGACCCACCAGGCCAACATCAGCCCCAGCATTTT. Its protein product is CASRPDPPGQHQPQHF.

The chain couples TRBV29-1 to TRBJ1-3; weak D call: TRBD1 (5 bases). From germline, CDR1 is SQVTM and CDR2 ANQGSEA. Trimming stripped 6 bases from V and 0 bases from J, with 9 bases between. The CDR3 contains 13 residues. CDR3 amino acids: CSVLQDSGNTIYF. The CDR3 coding sequence is TGCAGCGTACTACAGGACTCTGGAAACACCATATATTTT.

The chain links TRBV5-5 to TRBJ1-5; D unclear. V lost 4 bases and J 6 bases, leaving 11 bases between the germline ends. There are 13 residues in the CDR3. CDR1 and CDR2 from the germline V gene are SGHKS and YYEKEE (reference sequence). CDR3: CASSVTWFQPQHF. The CDR3 DNA sequence: TGTGCCAGCAGCGTCACGTGGTTTCAGCCCCAGCATTTT.

CDR3 loop: CASSLSRQGYGYTF. CDR3 coding DNA: TGTGCCAGCAGCTTGTCCCGACAGGGATATGGCTACACCTTC. The chain combines TRBV5-6 with TRBJ1-2; 7 bases are a match to TRBD1. The trim removed 1 base at V and 5 bases at J, leaving 5 bases unmatched. The CDR3 has 14 amino acids. Germline V CDR1 and CDR2: SGHDT, YYEEEE.

V and J are TRBV30 and TRBJ2-3; tentatively, D is TRBD1 (5 bases). Trimming pared 5 bases from V and 5 bases from J, leaving 8 bases between. This CDR3 has 11 amino acids. The germline CDR1 and CDR2 sequences are GTSNPN and SVGIG (reference sequence). The CDR3 region has the DNA TGTGCCTGGGGGGCCCGAGATACGCAGTATTTT. Protein: CAWGARDTQYF.

This clone showed up just a few times. The chain is built from TRBV6-5 and TRBJ2-5, with TRBD1 matching over 9 bases. The CDR3 sequence is 14 residues long. The V segment lost 6 bases and the J segment 3 bases; nucleotides outside the gene matches: 5. CDR1 and CDR2 (germline): MNHEY, SVGAGI. The CDR3 protein is CASRDGTGKETQYF. CDR3 bases: TGTGCCAGCAGGGACGGGACAGGGAAAGAGACCCAGTACTTC.

This clone has only one observation. The genes are TRBV28 and TRBJ1-5; TRBD1 matches at 9 bases. J was trimmed by 1 base and V by 3 bases; bases with no gene match: 7. The CDR3 covers 17 residues. Germline values: CDR1 MDHEN, CDR2 SYDVKM. The CDR3 sequence: CASSFGTGTRSNQPQHF. The CDR3 DNA reads as TGTGCCAGCAGTTTTGGGACAGGGACAAGAAGCAATCAGCCCCAGCATTTT.

This rearrangement joins TRBV25-1 to TRBJ1-2, with TRBD1 matching 9 bases. J was trimmed by 8 bases and V by 3 bases; bases with no gene match: 7. Germline V lookup: CDR1 MGHDK, CDR2 SYGVNS. The CDR3 runs to 14 residues. The CDR3 DNA reads TGTGCCAGCAGTGACCGGGGACAGGGAGAAGGCTACACCTTC. Its translation: CASSDRGQGEGYTF.

V and J are TRBV24-1 and TRBJ1-3; D may be TRBD1 (6 bases). The germline V gene encodes CDR1 KGHDR and CDR2 SFDVKD. The CDR3 has 13 residues. V was cut by 3 bases and J by 4 bases, with 6 bases left in between. The CDR3 nucleotides are TGTGCCACCAGTGATGGGACAGGAAACACCATATATTTT. This sequence encodes CATSDGTGNTIYF.